This T cell receptor beta chain was observed in a study of identical twins. Overall study results and limits: With beta out-of-frame sequences, excess sharing by twins was weaker. Invariant cells of the MAIT and iNKT types might have partly distorted the zero-insertion analyses.

Via MiXCR, TCRdb re-called the 5' RACE reads, giving one row per CDR3 protein. The repertoire includes 150,000 or so distinct CDR3 sequences, roughly 3.2% of them detected once, and approximately 7.7% sits in the top ten. Healthy Caucasians supplied all donations. At least ten counts were recorded for this clonotype. Antigen unknown. The V segment lost 6 bases and the J segment 2 bases; nucleotides outside the gene matches: 5. This CDR3 has 15 amino acids. The sample was memory T cells sorted from blood. The chain joins TRBV12-3 or TRBV12-4 to TRBJ2-1, with 9 bases fitting TRBD2. This sequence originates from a man between 18 and 35 years old in good health. CDR3 residues: CASRSGRNAYNEQFF. Here the CDR3 DNA reads TGTGCCAGCAGGAGCGGGAGGAACGCCTACAATGAGCAGTTCTTC.